Listed below are T cell receptor beta chains from one sample, sequenced in a study of T cell responses to AZD1222 COVID-19 vaccine. Clones were read by immunoSEQ multiplex PCR, and TCRdb kept only the in-frame ones, dropping some. The sample holds under 150,000 clones, roughly 93% seen once. Sequenced here: peripheral blood, sampled on day 0 of AZD1222 vaccination. All receptors come from an adult in good health. Each CDR3 is given with its conserved first and last residue. The D gene is left open where the match is weak. Size is omitted from some rows. Given values are once, few, many or a class for expanded clones.

j_gene,v_gene,abundance,d_gene,CDR3nt,CDR3aa
TRBJ2-4,TRBV24-1,NA,TRBD1,TGTGCCACCAGTGATACCCGACAGGGTAACATTCAGTACTTC,CATSDTRQGNIQYF
TRBJ1-2,TRBV5-1,NA,TRBD1,TGCGCCAGCAGCTTGGCAGGGGGGGCGAGTGGCTACACCTTC,CASSLAGGASGYTF
TRBJ1-1,TRBV5-1,NA,NA,TGCGCCAGCAGCTTGGAACAGGCTACGAACACTGAAGCTTTCTTT,CASSLEQATNTEAFF
TRBJ1-6,TRBV2,NA,NA,TGTGCCAGCAGGGCTCTAGGGAGGTGGGCTAATTCACCCCTCCACTTT,CASRALGRWANSPLHF
TRBJ1-2,TRBV29-1,NA,NA,TGCGAAAGGGGCTATGGCTACACCTTC,CERGYGYTF
TRBJ1-1,TRBV28,NA,NA,TGTGCCAGCAGTTTATGGCGGAGGCGGGCTTTCTTT,CASSLWRRRAFF
TRBJ1-1,TRBV6-6,once,NA,TGTGCCAGCAGCCGACTAATAGGGGCTGAAGCTTTCTTT,CASSRLIGAEAFF
TRBJ1-4,TRBV27,NA,NA,TGTGCCAGCAGTTCCCATCTCGCGGAAAAACTGTTTTTT,CASSSHLAEKLFF
TRBJ1-1,TRBV7-9,NA,NA,TGTGCCAGCAGCTCCCGGGGGCCCAACTACAAAGGGGGTGAAGCTTTCTTT,CASSSRGPNYKGGEAFF
TRBJ2-5,TRBV18,once,NA,TGTGCCAGCCAAAGACAGTCCCAAGAGACCCAGTACTTC,CASQRQSQETQYF
TRBJ1-2,TRBV29-1,NA,TRBD1,TGCAGCGCCGAGCTCGACAGGGGGCATGGCTACACCTTC,CSAELDRGHGYTF
TRBJ2-1,TRBV7-8,once,NA,TGTGCCAGCAGCCTACTTACAGGGTTTGATGAGCAGTTCTTC,CASSLLTGFDEQFF
TRBJ2-7,TRBV9,NA,NA,TGTGCCAGCAGCCATCAGGGGGGGGACTACGAGCAGTACTTC,CASSHQGGDYEQYF
TRBJ2-3,TRBV19,few,NA,TGTGCCAGTACCCTGGGGGTAGGGTATGAGACGCAGTATTTT,CASTLGVGYETQYF
TRBJ1-2,TRBV29-1,NA,NA,TGCAGCGTTGATATCGGAGAATTCAATGGCTACACCTTC,CSVDIGEFNGYTF
TRBJ1-1,TRBV5-6,NA,NA,TGTGCCAGCAGCGAGAGGGTCACTGAAGCTTTCTTT,CASSERVTEAFF
TRBJ2-1,TRBV13,NA,TRBD1,TGTGCCAGCAGCTTGGGACAGGGATGGGTCAATGAGCAGTTCTTC,CASSLGQGWVNEQFF
TRBJ1-4,TRBV3-1/TRBV3-2,NA,TRBD1,TGTGCCAGCAGCCAAGCCTCGGGACAGGGCAATGAAAAACTGTTTTTT,CASSQASGQGNEKLFF
TRBJ1-1,TRBV18,NA,NA,TGTGCCAGCTCACCGGGACTGGGTCTGGGTTTGGCTTTCTTT,CASSPGLGLGLAFF
TRBJ2-3,TRBV19,NA,TRBD2,TGTGCCAGTAGCATAGCGTCTAGCGGGAGTGGATTAGATACGCAGTATTTT,CASSIASSGSGLDTQYF
TRBJ2-5,TRBV4-3,NA,NA,TGCGCCAGCAGCCTCCTGACGGGAGGGGGCGGTGAGACCCAGTACTTC,CASSLLTGGGGETQYF
TRBJ2-7,TRBV29-1,NA,TRBD2,TGCAGCGTTGTTCCAGCGGGGGTTTCCTACGAGCAGTACTTC,CSVVPAGVSYEQYF
TRBJ1-3,TRBV20-1,NA,NA,TGCAGTGCTAGTCCCAGGGGAGACACCATATATTTT,CSASPRGDTIYF
TRBJ1-1,TRBV9,NA,NA,TGTGCCAGCAGCGTAGGAGGAGGTGAAGCTTTCTTT,CASSVGGGEAFF
TRBJ2-1,TRBV6-5,NA,NA,TGTGCCAGCGCCCCTGAGTGGGCCTACAATGAGCAGTTCTTC,CASAPEWAYNEQFF
TRBJ1-6,TRBV6-5,NA,TRBD1,TGTGCCAGCACGACAGGGGGAAATTCACCCCTCCACTTT,CASTTGGNSPLHF
TRBJ2-3,TRBV9,NA,NA,TGTGCCAGCAGCGTAGTCGGAACCCCAGATACGCAGTATTTT,CASSVVGTPDTQYF
TRBJ2-7,TRBV28,NA,NA,TGTGCCAGCAGTTTTCACGGGGGCTCCTACGAGCAGTACTTC,CASSFHGGSYEQYF
TRBJ2-1,TRBV27,once,TRBD2,TGTGCCAGCAGTTTAGGGTCCAGACTAGCGGACTACAATGAGCAGTTCTTC,CASSLGSRLADYNEQFF
TRBJ2-5,TRBV3-1/TRBV3-2,NA,TRBD2,TGTGCCAGCAGCCAAGCGATTAGCGGGAGGGGGGGAGAGACCCAGTACTTC,CASSQAISGRGGETQYF
TRBJ1-6,TRBV9,NA,TRBD1,TGTGCCAGCAGCTTCCGGACAGGGGGTTCACCCCTCCACTTT,CASSFRTGGSPLHF
TRBJ1-2,TRBV3-1/TRBV3-2,NA,NA,TGTGCCAGCAGCCAAGATTCAGGCAGGGGCGGCTACACCTTC,CASSQDSGRGGYTF
TRBJ1-2,TRBV7-9,NA,NA,TGTGCCAGCAGCGCGCGGGACACGGTAAACTATGGCTACACCTTC,CASSARDTVNYGYTF
TRBJ2-1,TRBV4-1,NA,TRBD2,TGCGCCAGCAGCCAAGAATTAGCGGGAGGGTTCTCCTACAATGAGCAGTTCTTC,CASSQELAGGFSYNEQFF
TRBJ1-6,TRBV4-3,NA,NA,TGCGCCAGCAGCCAAGACCACGGATGGAATTCACCCCTCCACTTT,CASSQDHGWNSPLHF
TRBJ2-5,TRBV4-1,NA,TRBD1,TGCGCCAGCAGCCAGGGGGAGGACAGGGGGCGCGGAGAGACCCAGTACTTC,CASSQGEDRGRGETQYF
TRBJ2-1,TRBV5-1,NA,NA,TGCGCCAGCAGCCCTGGATCACCGAGCCCGAGGAATGAGCAGTTCTTC,CASSPGSPSPRNEQFF
TRBJ2-2,TRBV6-5,NA,NA,TGTGCCACCCAAGGGGGGACCGCGCGGACCGGGGAGCTGTTTTTT,CATQGGTARTGELFF
TRBJ2-3,TRBV9,NA,NA,TGTGCCAGCAGCGTAATAACAGATACGCAGTATTTT,CASSVITDTQYF
TRBJ1-3,TRBV10-3,NA,NA,TGTGCCATCAGTCCATCTACAGGGCTACCTGGAAACACCATATATTTT,CAISPSTGLPGNTIYF
TRBJ1-5,TRBV1,NA,NA,TGCACCAGCAGCCAAGAAGGTCACAGGTTTAGCAATCAGCCCCAGCATTTT,CTSSQEGHRFSNQPQHF
TRBJ1-5,TRBV27,NA,NA,TGTGCCAGCAGTTCACTGAATCAGCCCCAGCATTTT,CASSSLNQPQHF
TRBJ2-7,TRBV5-1,few,NA,TGCGCCAGCAGACGGGACCGCAAGGGCGAGCAGTACTTC,CASRRDRKGEQYF
TRBJ1-2,TRBV27,NA,NA,TGTGCCAGCAGTTCCAACCTGGGGGGTGGATGGGGCTACACCTTC,CASSSNLGGGWGYTF
TRBJ2-2,TRBV7-6,NA,TRBD1,TGTGCCAGCAGCCTCAGGGGGACACCGAACACCGGGGAGCTGTTTTTT,CASSLRGTPNTGELFF
TRBJ1-3,TRBV7-2,NA,NA,TGTGCCAGCAGCTTCGGGAGGGTTGGAAACACCATATATTTT,CASSFGRVGNTIYF
TRBJ2-3,TRBV29-1,NA,TRBD1,TGCAGCGTTGATCCAGGGGGTTCGACAGATACGCAGTATTTT,CSVDPGGSTDTQYF
TRBJ1-1,TRBV4-3,NA,NA,TGCGCCAGCAGCCAAGGTAGATTGAACACTGAAGCTTTCTTT,CASSQGRLNTEAFF
TRBJ2-5,TRBV9,NA,NA,TGTGCCAGCAGCCCCCGAACAGGACCAGAGACCCAGTACTTC,CASSPRTGPETQYF
TRBJ2-7,TRBV12-3/TRBV12-4,NA,NA,TGTGCCAGCACCCTGGGGGGGGCGTACGAGCAGTACTTC,CASTLGGAYEQYF
TRBJ2-5,TRBV25-1,NA,TRBD1,TGTGCCAGCAGTGCTCCGACAGGGGGCAGGGAGACCCAGTACTTC,CASSAPTGGRETQYF
TRBJ1-3,TRBV15,NA,NA,TGTGCCACCAGCAGAGCTGGGGGGAGCTCTGGAAACACCATATATTTT,CATSRAGGSSGNTIYF
TRBJ2-1,TRBV18,NA,TRBD2,TGTGCCAGCTCACCGGGACTAGCGGGAATGAATGAGCAGTTCTTC,CASSPGLAGMNEQFF
TRBJ2-7,TRBV5-1,NA,TRBD1,TGCGCCAGCAGCTTGGGACAGGGTCGAACCTACGAGCAGTACTTC,CASSLGQGRTYEQYF